Detailed here is one T cell receptor beta chain. This sample is part of a study of blood T cell repertoires in COVID-19. Data came from immunoSEQ multiplex PCR; TCRdb stores just in-frame clones and leaves some out. The sample records around 340,000 clones, about nine tenths being singletons. Exposed volunteers were people who met a COVID-19 case within 2 weeks before study entry. V was pared by 0 bases and J by 6 bases, with 14 bases between. The CDR3 runs to 15 residues. Germline V gives CDR1 LNHNV, CDR2 YYDKDF (reference sequence). Sequencing input: PBMCs or T cells enriched from blood (not recorded which). The clonotype originates from a woman between 25 and 40 years old who had been exposed to COVID-19. V gene TRBV15 combines with J gene TRBJ1-2, with D possibly being TRBD1 (5 bases). The CDR3 region is CATSRDLRGGDGYTF. CDR3 sequence (DNA): TGTGCCACCAGCAGAGACTTAAGGGGTGGTGATGGCTACACCTTC.